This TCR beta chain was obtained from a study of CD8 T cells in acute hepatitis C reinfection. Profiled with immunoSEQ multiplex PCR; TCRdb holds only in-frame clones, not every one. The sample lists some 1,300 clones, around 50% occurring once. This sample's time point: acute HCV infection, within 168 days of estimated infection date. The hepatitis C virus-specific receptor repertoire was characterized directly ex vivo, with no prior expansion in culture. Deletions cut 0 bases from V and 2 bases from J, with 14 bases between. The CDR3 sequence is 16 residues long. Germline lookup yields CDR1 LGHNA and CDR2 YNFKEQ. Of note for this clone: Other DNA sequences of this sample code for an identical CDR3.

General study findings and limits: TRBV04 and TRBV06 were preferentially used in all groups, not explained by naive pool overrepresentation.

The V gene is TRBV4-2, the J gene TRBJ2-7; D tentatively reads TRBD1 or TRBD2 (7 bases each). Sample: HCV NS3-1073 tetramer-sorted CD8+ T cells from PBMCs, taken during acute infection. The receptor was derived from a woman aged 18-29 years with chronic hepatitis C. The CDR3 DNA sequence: TGTGCCAGCAGCCAAGAAAGGGAGGGGGCCCCCTACGAGCAGTACTTC. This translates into CASSQEREGAPYEQYF.